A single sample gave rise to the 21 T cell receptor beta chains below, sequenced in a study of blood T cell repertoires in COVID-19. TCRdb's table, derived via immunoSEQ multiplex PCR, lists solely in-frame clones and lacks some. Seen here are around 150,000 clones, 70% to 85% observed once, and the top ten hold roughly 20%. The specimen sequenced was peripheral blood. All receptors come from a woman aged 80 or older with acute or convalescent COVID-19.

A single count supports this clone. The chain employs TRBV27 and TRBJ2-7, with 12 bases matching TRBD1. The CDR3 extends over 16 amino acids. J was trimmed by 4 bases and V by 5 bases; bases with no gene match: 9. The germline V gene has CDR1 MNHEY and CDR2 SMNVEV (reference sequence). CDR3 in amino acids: CASSQLPGQGAYEQYF. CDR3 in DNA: TGTGCCAGCAGTCAACTACCGGGACAGGGGGCTTACGAGCAGTACTTC.

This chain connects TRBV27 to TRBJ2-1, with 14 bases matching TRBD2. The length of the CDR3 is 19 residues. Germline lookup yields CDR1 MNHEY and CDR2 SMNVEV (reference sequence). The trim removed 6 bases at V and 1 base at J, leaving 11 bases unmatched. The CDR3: CASRQGLAGVPASYNEQFF. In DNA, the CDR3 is TGTGCCAGCAGGCAGGGACTAGCGGGAGTTCCCGCTTCCTACAATGAGCAGTTCTTC.

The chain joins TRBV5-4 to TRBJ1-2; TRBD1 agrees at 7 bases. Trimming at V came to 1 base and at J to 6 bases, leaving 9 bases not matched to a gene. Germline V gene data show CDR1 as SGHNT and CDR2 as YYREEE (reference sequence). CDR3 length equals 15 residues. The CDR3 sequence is CASSLNRGSTHGYTF. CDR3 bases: TGTGCCAGCAGCTTGAACAGGGGTTCTACCCATGGCTACACCTTC.

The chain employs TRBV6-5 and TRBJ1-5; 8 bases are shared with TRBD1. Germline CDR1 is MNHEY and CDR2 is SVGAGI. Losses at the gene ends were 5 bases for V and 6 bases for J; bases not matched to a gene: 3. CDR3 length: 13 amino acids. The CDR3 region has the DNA TGTGCCAGCAGTACAGGGGGAGGTCAGCCCCAGCATTTT. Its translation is CASSTGGGQPQHF.

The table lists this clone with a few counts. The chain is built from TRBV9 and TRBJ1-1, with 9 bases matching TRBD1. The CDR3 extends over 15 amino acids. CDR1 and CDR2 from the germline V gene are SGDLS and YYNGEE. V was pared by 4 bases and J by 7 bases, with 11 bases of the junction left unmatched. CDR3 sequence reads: CASSPPEPGQGEAFF. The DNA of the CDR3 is TGTGCCAGCAGCCCACCTGAGCCGGGACAGGGTGAAGCTTTCTTT.

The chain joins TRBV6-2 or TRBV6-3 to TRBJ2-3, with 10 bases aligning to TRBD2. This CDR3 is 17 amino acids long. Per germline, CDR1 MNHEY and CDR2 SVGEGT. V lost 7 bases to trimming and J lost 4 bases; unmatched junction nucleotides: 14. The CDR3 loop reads CASIPEESGLAADTQYF. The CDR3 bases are TGTGCCAGCATCCCCGAGGAGAGCGGACTAGCGGCAGATACGCAGTATTTT.

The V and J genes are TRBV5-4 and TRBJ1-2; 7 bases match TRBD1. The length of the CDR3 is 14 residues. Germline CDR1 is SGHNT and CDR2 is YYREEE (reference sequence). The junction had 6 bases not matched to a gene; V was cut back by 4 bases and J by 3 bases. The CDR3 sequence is CASSPSGQHYGYTF. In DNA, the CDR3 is TGTGCCAGCAGCCCCTCGGGACAGCACTATGGCTACACCTTC.

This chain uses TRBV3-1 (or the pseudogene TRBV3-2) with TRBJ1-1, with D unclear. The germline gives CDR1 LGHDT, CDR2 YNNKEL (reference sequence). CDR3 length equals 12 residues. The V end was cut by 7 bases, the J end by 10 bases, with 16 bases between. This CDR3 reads CASTGPDGRAFF. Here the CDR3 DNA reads TGTGCCAGCACCGGGCCCGACGGGAGAGCTTTCTTT.

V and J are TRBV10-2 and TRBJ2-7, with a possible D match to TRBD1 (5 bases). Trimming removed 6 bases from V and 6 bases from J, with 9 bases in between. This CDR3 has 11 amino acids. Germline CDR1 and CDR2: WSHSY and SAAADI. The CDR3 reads CASSPRGEQYF. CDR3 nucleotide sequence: TGCGCCAGCAGCCCTAGGGGCGAGCAGTACTTC.

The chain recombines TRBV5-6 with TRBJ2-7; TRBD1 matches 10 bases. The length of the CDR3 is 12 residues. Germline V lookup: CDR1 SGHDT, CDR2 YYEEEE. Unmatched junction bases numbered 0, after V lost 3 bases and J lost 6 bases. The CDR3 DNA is TGTGCCAGCAGCTGGACAGGGGGCGAGCAGTACTTC. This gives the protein CASSWTGGEQYF.

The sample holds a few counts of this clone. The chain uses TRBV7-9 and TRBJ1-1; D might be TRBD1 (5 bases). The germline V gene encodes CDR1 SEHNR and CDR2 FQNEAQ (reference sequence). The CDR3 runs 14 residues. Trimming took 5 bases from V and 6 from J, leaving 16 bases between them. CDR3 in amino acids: CASSLHGGFSEAFF. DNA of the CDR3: TGTGCCAGCAGCCTACACGGGGGATTCTCTGAAGCTTTCTTT.

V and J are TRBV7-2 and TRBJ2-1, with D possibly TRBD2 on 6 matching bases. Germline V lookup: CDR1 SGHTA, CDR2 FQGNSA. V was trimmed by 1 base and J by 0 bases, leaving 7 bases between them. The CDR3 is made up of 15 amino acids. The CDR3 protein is CASSLGAGSYNEQFF. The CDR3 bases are TGTGCCAGCAGCTTAGGAGCGGGCTCCTACAATGAGCAGTTCTTC.

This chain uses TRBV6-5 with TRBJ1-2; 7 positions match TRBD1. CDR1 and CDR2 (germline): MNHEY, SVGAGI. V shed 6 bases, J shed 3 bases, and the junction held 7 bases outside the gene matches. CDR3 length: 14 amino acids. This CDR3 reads CASRSPGTDYGYTF. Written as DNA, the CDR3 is TGTGCCAGCAGATCACCGGGGACAGACTATGGCTACACCTTC.

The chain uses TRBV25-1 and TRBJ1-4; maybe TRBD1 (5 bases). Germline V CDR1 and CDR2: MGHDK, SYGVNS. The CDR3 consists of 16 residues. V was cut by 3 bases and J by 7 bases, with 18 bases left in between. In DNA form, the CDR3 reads TGTGCCAGCAGTGAGCCGTATACAGGAAATATTGAAAAACTGTTTTTT. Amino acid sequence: CASSEPYTGNIEKLFF.

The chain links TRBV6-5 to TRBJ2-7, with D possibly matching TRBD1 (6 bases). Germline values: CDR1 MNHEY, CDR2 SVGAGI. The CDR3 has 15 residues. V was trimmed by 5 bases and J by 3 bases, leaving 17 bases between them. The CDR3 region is CASSPLRGSYYEQYF. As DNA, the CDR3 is TGTGCCAGCAGTCCTCTAAGGGGGTCATACTACGAGCAGTACTTC.

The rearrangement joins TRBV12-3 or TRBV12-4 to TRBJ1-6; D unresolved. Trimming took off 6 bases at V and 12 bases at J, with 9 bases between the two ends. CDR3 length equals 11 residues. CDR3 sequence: CASSNTGPLHF. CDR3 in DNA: TGTGCCAGCAGCAATACCGGACCCCTCCACTTT.

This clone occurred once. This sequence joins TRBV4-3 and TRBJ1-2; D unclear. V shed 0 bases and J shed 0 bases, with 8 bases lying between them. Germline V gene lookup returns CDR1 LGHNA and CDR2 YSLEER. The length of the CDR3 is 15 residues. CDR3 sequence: CASSQEYAANYGYTF. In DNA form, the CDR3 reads TGCGCCAGCAGCCAAGAATACGCAGCTAACTATGGCTACACCTTC.

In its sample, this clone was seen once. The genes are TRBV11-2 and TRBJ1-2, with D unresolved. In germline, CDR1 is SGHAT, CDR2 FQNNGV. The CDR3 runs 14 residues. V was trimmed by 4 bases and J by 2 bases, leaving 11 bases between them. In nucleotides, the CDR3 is TGTGCCAGCAGCTCCGCAGGCGGGAACTATGGCTACACCTTC. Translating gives CASSSAGGNYGYTF. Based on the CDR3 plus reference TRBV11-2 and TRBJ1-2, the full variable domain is EAGVAQSPRYKIIEKRQSVAFWCNPISGHATLYWYQQILGQGPKLLIQFQNNGVVDDSQLPKDRFSAERLKGVDSTLKIQPAKLEDSAVYLCASSSAGGNYGYTFGSGTRLTVV.

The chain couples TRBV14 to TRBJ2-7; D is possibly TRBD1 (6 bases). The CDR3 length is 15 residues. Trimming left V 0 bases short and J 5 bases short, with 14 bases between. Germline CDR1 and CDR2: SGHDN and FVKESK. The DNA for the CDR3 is TGTGCCAGCAGCCAAGATTTCGGAACAGGGCACGAGCAGTACTTC. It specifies CASSQDFGTGHEQYF.

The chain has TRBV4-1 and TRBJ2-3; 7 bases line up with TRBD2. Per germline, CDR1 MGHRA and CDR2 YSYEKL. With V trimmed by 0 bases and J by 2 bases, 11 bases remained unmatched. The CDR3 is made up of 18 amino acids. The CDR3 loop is CASSQDPPNSGPTDTQYF. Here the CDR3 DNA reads TGCGCCAGCAGCCAAGACCCCCCGAATAGCGGGCCCACAGATACGCAGTATTTT.

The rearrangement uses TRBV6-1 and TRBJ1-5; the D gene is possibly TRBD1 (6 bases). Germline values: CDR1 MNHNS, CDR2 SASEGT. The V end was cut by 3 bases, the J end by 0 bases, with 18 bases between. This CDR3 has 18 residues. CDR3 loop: CASSEPRGGRYSNQPQHF. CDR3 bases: TGTGCCAGCAGTGAGCCCAGGGGAGGGAGGTATAGCAATCAGCCCCAGCATTTT.